This entry lists 10 T cell receptor beta chains sequenced from one sample in a study of CD8 T cells in ankylosing spondylitis. MiXCR, applied by TCRdb to the 5' RACE reads, yields one record per CDR3 protein. This sample has 250,000 to 400,000 distinct CDR3 sequences, with roughly 10% found just once. Sequencing input: blood, either unsorted or a sorted T cell fraction (not recorded which). Source of these receptors: a female donor with ankylosing spondylitis or in good health (not recorded which).

This clonotype was counted at least ten times. The rearrangement joins TRBV20-1 to TRBJ1-5, with TRBD1 as a possible D gene (5 bases). The CDR3 covers 15 residues. Trimming removed 5 bases from V and 5 bases from J, with 19 bases in between. Germline V CDR1 and CDR2: DFQATT, SNEGSKA (reference sequence). Here the CDR3 DNA reads TGCAGTGCTGCGGCCAGTGGGGGGTTTTATCAGCCCCAGCATTTT. Translating it yields CSAAASGGFYQPQHF.

The rearrangement links TRBV4-2 to TRBJ2-3; TRBD2 aligns across 9 bases. Trimming took 3 bases from V and 2 from J; bases not matched to a gene: 9. Germline-derived CDR1 and CDR2 are LGHNA and YNFKEQ. This CDR3 has 17 amino acids. This CDR3 is CASSQRTSADFTDTQYF. The CDR3 coding sequence is TGTGCCAGCAGCCAGAGGACTAGCGCGGATTTCACAGATACGCAGTATTTT.

Ten or more counts support this clonotype. The chain employs TRBV5-6 and TRBJ2-5; 9 bases are shared with TRBD1. The CDR3 covers 16 residues. Germline CDR1 SGHDT, CDR2 YYEEEE. Losses at the gene ends were 4 bases for V and 2 bases for J; bases not matched to a gene: 9. The DNA for the CDR3 is TGTGCCAGCAGCACCAACGGACAGGGGATACAAGAGACCCAGTACTTC. Its protein is CASSTNGQGIQETQYF.

This clonotype was seen ten or more times. CDR3 nucleotide sequence: TGTGCCACCAGCAGTGGATTTGAGAGGGTAACTGAAGCTTTCTTT. This translates into CATSSGFERVTEAFF. The chain couples TRBV15 to TRBJ1-1; unclear D gene. The length of the CDR3 is 15 residues. The germline V gene has CDR1 LNHNV and CDR2 YYDKDF (reference sequence). V lost 3 bases to trimming and J lost 5 bases, with 16 bases between them.

As for this clonotype: This likely comes from a read error, as the CDR3 has no conserved phenylalanine or tryptophan at its end. The rearrangement uses TRBV3-1 and TRBJ2-6; D not resolved. CDR3 length: 14 amino acids. V gave up 1 base and J gave up 0 bases, with 1 base separating them. Per the germline V gene, CDR1 is LGHDT and CDR2 is YNNKEL (reference sequence). The CDR3 coding sequence is TGTGCCAGCAGCCAAGCCTCTGGGGCCAACGTCCTGACTTGC. Translated: CASSQASGANVLTC.

The chain is built from TRBV7-8 and TRBJ1-1; 11 bases fit TRBD1. This CDR3 region has 14 residues. Germline V lookup: CDR1 SGHVS, CDR2 FQNEAQ. After removal of 4 bases from V and 7 bases from J, the junction contained 5 bases not matched to a gene. The CDR3 region is CASSSGQGAGEAFF. The CDR3 DNA is TGTGCCAGCAGCTCAGGACAGGGGGCCGGTGAAGCTTTCTTT.

V is TRBV5-1 and J is TRBJ1-2; perhaps TRBD1 as D (6 bases). Trimming removed 4 bases at V and 6 bases at J, with 22 bases between. This CDR3 comprises 16 residues. Germline CDR1 is SGHRS and CDR2 is YFSETQ. CDR3 in DNA: TGCGCCAGCAGCCCGGAGGTCGGGGGGGGCCTCAATGGCTACACCTTC. Translating gives CASSPEVGGGLNGYTF.

This clonotype was found a few times. This rearrangement joins TRBV7-9 to TRBJ1-2; the match to TRBD1 covers 7 bases. The CDR3 covers 14 residues. Per germline, CDR1 SEHNR and CDR2 FQNEAQ (reference sequence). J lost 1 base, V lost 5 bases, and 4 bases had no gene match. For the CDR3, the DNA is TGTGCCAGCAGCCCGGACAGGATTAACTATGGCTACACCTTC. Amino acid sequence: CASSPDRINYGYTF.

There are many counts of this clonotype. This chain uses TRBV5-5 with TRBJ2-1; D gene uncertain. Per the germline V gene, CDR1 is SGHKS and CDR2 is YYEKEE (reference sequence). The CDR3 is 14 residues long. V shed 7 bases and J shed 0 bases, with 11 bases lying between them. CDR3 bases: TGTGCCAGCCGAGTCTCTAGCTCCTACAATGAGCAGTTCTTC. Amino acid sequence: CASRVSSSYNEQFF.

This clonotype occurred once. The chain combines TRBV20-1 with TRBJ2-1; D is uncertain. Germline values: CDR1 DFQATT, CDR2 SNEGSKA (reference sequence). The CDR3 sequence is 14 residues long. V was trimmed by 3 bases and J by 2 bases, leaving 11 bases between them. CDR3 coding DNA: TGCAGTGCTAGTGGCCCAGCAGCCTACAATGAGCAGTTCTTC. It is translated as CSASGPAAYNEQFF.